This TCR beta chain stems from a study of blood T cells in healthy people across ages. By sample share, this clonotype is medium-sized. Through a sample-barcoded 5' primer and a J-beta primer mix, a second PCR was run for roughly 7 to 11 cycles. TCRdb used MiXCR to reprocess the 5' RACE reads, holding one entry per CDR3 protein. The data hold under 1,000,000 distinct CDR3 sequences, with about 46% observed a single time. This TCR was recovered from an elderly man in good health. Specimen: blood.

This CDR3 is CASSFGDEQYF. CDR3 nucleotide sequence: TGTGCCAGCAGCTTTGGGGACGAGCAGTACTTC. The gene calls are TRBV11-3 and TRBJ2-7; D gene uncertain. Trimming took off 3 bases at V and 5 bases at J, with 5 bases between the two ends. CDR3 length: 11 amino acids. Germline assignment: CDR1 SGHNT and CDR2 YENEEA.